Listed below are T cell receptor beta chains from one sample, sequenced in a study of T cells in narcolepsy. Produced via immunoSEQ multiplex PCR; TCRdb's table is partial and in-frame only. Altogether around 30,000 clones are present, roughly three quarters being singletons, with the ten largest covering about 4%. The specimen sequenced was memory (CD45RA-) CD4+ T cells from blood. The source is a human donor in good health. Both conserved end residues are part of each CDR3. A D gene is named only where the DNA matches it firmly. Not every row has a clone size; where given, it reads once, few, many or a size class.

CASSEASKETQYF	TGTGCCAGCAGTGAAGCTAGTAAAGAGACCCAGTACTTC	-	-	TRBV2	TRBJ2-5
CASLRNANNEQFF	TGTGCCAGCTTGAGGAACGCGAACAATGAGCAGTTCTTC	-	-	TRBV2	TRBJ2-1
CASSSGTGGYYGYTF	TGTGCCAGCAGCTCAGGGACAGGGGGCTACTATGGCTACACCTTC	once	TRBD1	TRBV7-2	TRBJ1-2
CASSPIGTGTGNTIYF	TGTGCCAGCAGCCCGATTGGGACCGGCACTGGAAACACCATATATTTT	-	-	TRBV11-3	TRBJ1-3
CASSVERISSYEQYF	TGTGCCAGCAGCGTAGAGAGGATCAGTTCCTACGAGCAGTACTTC	-	-	TRBV9	TRBJ2-7
CASSIMGTGIADTQYF	TGTGCCAGTAGTATTATGGGGACAGGGATCGCAGATACGCAGTATTTT	-	TRBD1	TRBV19	TRBJ2-3
CASSPGTGGINYGYTF	TGCGCCAGCAGCCCCGGGACAGGAGGTATAAACTATGGCTACACCTTC	-	TRBD1	TRBV5-1	TRBJ1-2
CASSIGRGKGETQYF	TGTGCCAGTAGTATCGGACGCGGGAAGGGAGAGACCCAGTACTTC	-	-	TRBV19	TRBJ2-5
CASSFTGPYEKLFF	TGTGCCAGCAGTTTTACAGGCCCGTACGAAAAACTGTTTTTT	-	-	TRBV6-1	TRBJ1-4
CAWSVQSGRARQNEQFF	TGTGCCTGGAGTGTACAGAGCGGGAGGGCCAGGCAAAATGAGCAGTTCTTC	-	TRBD2	TRBV30	TRBJ2-1
CASSFQETQYF	TGTGCCAGCAGTTTTCAAGAGACCCAGTACTTC	-	-	TRBV5-4	TRBJ2-5
CAWSVPPQGAATEAFF	TGTGCCTGGAGTGTACCCCCCCAGGGGGCGGCAACTGAAGCTTTCTTT	once	TRBD1	TRBV30	TRBJ1-1
CATSRDSRRSGDTQYF	TGTGCCACCAGCAGAGATTCTAGAAGGAGTGGGGATACGCAGTATTTT	-	-	TRBV15	TRBJ2-3
CASSARTTNTGELFF	TGTGCCAGCAGCGCCCGGACTACGAACACCGGGGAGCTGTTTTTT	-	-	TRBV11-2	TRBJ2-2
CASSPSYEQYF	TGTGCCAGCAGCCCATCCTACGAGCAGTACTTC	-	-	TRBV11-2	TRBJ2-7
CASSLGGRRGETQYF	TGTGCCAGCAGCTTGGGGGGCAGGAGAGGAGAGACCCAGTACTTC	-	-	TRBV5-4	TRBJ2-5
CASSLDRLGLEEKLFF	TGTGCCAGCAGCTTAGATCGTCTGGGACTGGAAGAAAAACTGTTTTTT	once	-	TRBV11-3	TRBJ1-4
CASRPGLAGEIEQFF	TGTGCCAGCAGACCCGGACTAGCGGGAGAAATTGAGCAGTTCTTC	-	TRBD2	TRBV6-5	TRBJ2-1
CASSPGLLDTQYF	TGTGCCAGCTCACCAGGCTTGCTTGATACGCAGTATTTT	-	-	TRBV18	TRBJ2-3
CASRRTGEVGETQYF	TGTGCCAGCAGACGTACAGGGGAAGTTGGGGAGACCCAGTACTTC	-	TRBD1	TRBV6-6	TRBJ2-5
CASSSGRRATYEQYF	TGTGCCAGCAGCTCCGGGCGCAGGGCGACGTACGAGCAGTACTTC	-	-	TRBV7-2	TRBJ2-7
CASSQALAGVSDTQYF	TGCGCCAGCAGCCAAGCGCTAGCGGGAGTCAGTGATACGCAGTATTTT	-	TRBD2	TRBV4-1	TRBJ2-3
CASSIVGQGSGANVLTF	TGTGCCAGTAGTATAGTGGGACAGGGGTCTGGGGCCAACGTCCTGACTTTC	-	TRBD1	TRBV19	TRBJ2-6
CASSPSQETQYF	TGTGCCAGCTCACCGTCCCAAGAGACCCAGTACTTC	-	-	TRBV18	TRBJ2-5
CASSLDGQPHTGELFF	TGCGCCAGCAGCTTGGACGGACAGCCTCACACCGGGGAGCTGTTTTTT	-	-	TRBV5-1	TRBJ2-2
CASSRLGDSSLAKNIQYF	TGTGCCAGCAGCAGGCTAGGAGACAGTTCTTTAGCCAAAAACATTCAGTACTTC	-	-	TRBV9	TRBJ2-4
CASSGRRTGTGQETQYF	TGTGCCAGTAGCGGCCGAAGGACAGGGACGGGCCAAGAGACCCAGTACTTC	-	TRBD1	TRBV19	TRBJ2-5